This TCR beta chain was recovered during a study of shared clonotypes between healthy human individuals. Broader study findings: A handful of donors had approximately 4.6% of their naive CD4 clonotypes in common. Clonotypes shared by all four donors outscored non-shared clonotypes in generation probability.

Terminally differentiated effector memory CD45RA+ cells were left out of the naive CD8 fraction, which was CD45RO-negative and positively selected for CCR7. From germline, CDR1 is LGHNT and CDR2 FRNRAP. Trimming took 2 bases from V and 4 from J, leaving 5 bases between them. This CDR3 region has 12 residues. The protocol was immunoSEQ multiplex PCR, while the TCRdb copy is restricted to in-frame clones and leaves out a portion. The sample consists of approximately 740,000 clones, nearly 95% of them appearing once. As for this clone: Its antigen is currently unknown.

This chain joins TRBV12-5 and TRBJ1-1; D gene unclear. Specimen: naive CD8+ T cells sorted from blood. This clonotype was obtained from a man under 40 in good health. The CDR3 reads CASGLTGTEAFF. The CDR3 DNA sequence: TGTGCTAGTGGTTTGACCGGCACTGAAGCTTTCTTT.